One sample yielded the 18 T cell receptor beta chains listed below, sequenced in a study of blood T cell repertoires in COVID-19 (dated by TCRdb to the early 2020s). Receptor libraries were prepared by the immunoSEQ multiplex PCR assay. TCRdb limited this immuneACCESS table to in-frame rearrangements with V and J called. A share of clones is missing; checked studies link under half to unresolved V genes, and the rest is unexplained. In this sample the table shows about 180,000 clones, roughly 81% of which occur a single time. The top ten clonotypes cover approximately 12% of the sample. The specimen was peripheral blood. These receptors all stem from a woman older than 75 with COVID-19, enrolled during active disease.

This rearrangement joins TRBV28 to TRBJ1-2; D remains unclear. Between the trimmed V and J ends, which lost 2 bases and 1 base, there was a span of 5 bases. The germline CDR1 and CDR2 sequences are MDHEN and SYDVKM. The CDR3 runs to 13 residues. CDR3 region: CASSLVLNYGYTF. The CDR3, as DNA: TGTGCCAGCAGTTTAGTACTTAACTATGGCTACACCTTC.

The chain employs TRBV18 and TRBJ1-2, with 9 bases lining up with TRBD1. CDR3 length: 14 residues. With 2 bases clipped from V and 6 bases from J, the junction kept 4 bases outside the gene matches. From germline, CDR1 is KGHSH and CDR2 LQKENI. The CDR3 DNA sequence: TGTGCCAGCTCACCAACAGGGGGCTCCGATGGCTACACCTTC. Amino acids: CASSPTGGSDGYTF.

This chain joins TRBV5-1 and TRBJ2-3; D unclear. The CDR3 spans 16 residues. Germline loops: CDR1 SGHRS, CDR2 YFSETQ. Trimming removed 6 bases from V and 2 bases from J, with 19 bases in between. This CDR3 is CASKVQSLSNTDTQYF. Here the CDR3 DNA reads TGCGCCAGCAAAGTACAGTCACTCTCTAACACAGATACGCAGTATTTT.

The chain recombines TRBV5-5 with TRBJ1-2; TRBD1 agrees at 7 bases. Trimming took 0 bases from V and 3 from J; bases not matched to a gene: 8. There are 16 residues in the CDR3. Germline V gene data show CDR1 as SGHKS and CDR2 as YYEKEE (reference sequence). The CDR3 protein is CASSLAGTAKHYGYTF. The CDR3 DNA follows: TGTGCCAGCAGCTTGGCTGGGACAGCAAAGCACTATGGCTACACCTTC.

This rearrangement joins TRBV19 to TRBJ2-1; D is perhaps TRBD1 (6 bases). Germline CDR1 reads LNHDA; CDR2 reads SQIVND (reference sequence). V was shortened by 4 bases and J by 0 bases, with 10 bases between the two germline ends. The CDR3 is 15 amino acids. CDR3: CASSRSGDSYNEQFF. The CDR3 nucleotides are TGTGCCAGTAGTAGGTCAGGGGACTCCTACAATGAGCAGTTCTTC. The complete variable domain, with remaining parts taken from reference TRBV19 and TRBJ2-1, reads DGGITQSPKYLFRKEGQNVTLSCEQNLNHDAMYWYRQDPGQGLRLIYYSQIVNDFQKGDIAEGYSVSREKKESFPLTVTSAQKNPTAFYLCASSRSGDSYNEQFFGPGTRLTVL.

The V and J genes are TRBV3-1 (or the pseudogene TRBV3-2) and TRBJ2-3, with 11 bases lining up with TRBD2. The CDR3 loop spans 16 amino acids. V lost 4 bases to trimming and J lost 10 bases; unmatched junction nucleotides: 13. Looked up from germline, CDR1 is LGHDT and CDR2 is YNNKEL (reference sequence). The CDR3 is CASSRLLAGGVGAQYF. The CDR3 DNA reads TGTGCCAGCAGCCGCCTCCTAGCGGGAGGAGTCGGGGCGCAGTATTTT.

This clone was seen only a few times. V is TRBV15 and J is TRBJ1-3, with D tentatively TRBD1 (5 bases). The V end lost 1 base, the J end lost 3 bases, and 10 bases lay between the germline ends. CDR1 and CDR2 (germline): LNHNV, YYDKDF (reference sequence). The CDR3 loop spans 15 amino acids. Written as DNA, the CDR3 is TGTGCCACCAGCAGAGCGGGGGGAGATGGAAACACCATATATTTT. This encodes CATSRAGGDGNTIYF.

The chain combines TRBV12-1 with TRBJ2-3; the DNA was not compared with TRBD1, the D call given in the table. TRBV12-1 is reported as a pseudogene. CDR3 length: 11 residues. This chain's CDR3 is CASRKGDTQYF. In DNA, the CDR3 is TGTGCCAGCAGGAAGGGGGATACGCAGTATTTT.

Here the CDR3 reads CASSLEAGGQETQYF. The DNA of the CDR3 is TGCGCCAGCAGCTTGGAAGCGGGGGGCCAAGAGACCCAGTACTTC. V gene TRBV5-1 combines with J gene TRBJ2-5, with TRBD2 matching 9 bases. This CDR3 is built from 15 residues. Germline CDR1 is SGHRS and CDR2 is YFSETQ. The ends lost 0 bases at V and 1 base at J; junction bases unmatched: 1.

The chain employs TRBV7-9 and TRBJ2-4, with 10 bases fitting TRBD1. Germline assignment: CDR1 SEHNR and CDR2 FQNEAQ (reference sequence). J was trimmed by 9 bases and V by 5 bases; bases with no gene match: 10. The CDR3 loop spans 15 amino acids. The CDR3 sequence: CASSRPGQGIPIQYF. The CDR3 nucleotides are TGTGCCAGCAGCCGACCGGGACAGGGGATTCCCATTCAGTACTTC.

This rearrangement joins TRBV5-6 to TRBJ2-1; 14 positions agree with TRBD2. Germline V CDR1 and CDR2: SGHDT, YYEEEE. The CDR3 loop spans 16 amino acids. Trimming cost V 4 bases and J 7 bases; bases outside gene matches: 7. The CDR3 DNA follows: TGTGCCAGCAGCGTCGGACTAGCGGGGGGCGGGAATGAGCAGTTCTTC. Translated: CASSVGLAGGGNEQFF.

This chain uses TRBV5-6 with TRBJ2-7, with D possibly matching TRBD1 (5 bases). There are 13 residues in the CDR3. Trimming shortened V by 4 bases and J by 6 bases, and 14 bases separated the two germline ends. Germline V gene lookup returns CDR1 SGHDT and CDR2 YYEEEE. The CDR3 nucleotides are TGTGCCAGCAGCGCCGCTGGAGACAGCGAGCAGTACTTC. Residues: CASSAAGDSEQYF.

The CDR3 loop is CARSFRDSRVVNEQFF. CDR3 nucleotide sequence: TGTGCCAGAAGCTTCCGGGACAGTAGAGTAGTCAATGAGCAGTTCTTC. The chain carries TRBV7-5 and TRBJ2-1; the D call of TRBD1 is as the table states it, not checked on the DNA. TRBV7-5 counts as a pseudogene. The CDR3 is made up of 16 amino acids.

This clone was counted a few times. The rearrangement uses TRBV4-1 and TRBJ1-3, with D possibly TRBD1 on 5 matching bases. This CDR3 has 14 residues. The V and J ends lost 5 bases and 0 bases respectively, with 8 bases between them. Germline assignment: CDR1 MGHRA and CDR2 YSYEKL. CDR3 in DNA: TGCGCCAGCAGCTTTGACAGCTCTGGAAACACCATATATTTT. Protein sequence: CASSFDSSGNTIYF.

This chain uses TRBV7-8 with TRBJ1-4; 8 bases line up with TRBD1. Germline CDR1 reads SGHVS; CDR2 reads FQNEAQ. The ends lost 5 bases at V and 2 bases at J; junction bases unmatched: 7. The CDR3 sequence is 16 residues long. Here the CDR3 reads CASSPDRGRTNEKLFF. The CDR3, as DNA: TGTGCCAGCAGCCCCGACAGGGGTCGTACTAATGAAAAACTGTTTTTT. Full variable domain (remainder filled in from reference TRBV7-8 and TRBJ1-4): GAGVSQSPRYKVAKRGQDVALRCDPISGHVSLFWYQQALGQGPEFLTYFQNEAQLDKSGLPSDRFFAERPEGSVSTLKIQRTQQEDSAVYLCASSPDRGRTNEKLFFGSGTQLSVL.

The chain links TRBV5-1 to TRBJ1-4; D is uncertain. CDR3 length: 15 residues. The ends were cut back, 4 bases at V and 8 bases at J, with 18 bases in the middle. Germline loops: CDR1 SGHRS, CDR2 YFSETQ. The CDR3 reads CASSDGSGRHEKLFF. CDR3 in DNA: TGCGCCAGCAGCGACGGATCGGGTCGGCACGAAAAACTGTTTTTT.

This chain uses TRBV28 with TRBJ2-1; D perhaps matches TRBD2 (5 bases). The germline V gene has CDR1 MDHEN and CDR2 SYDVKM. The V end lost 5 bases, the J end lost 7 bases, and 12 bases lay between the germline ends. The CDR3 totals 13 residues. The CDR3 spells CASSPPPGNEQFF. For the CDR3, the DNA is TGTGCCAGCAGTCCCCCTCCGGGGAATGAGCAGTTCTTC. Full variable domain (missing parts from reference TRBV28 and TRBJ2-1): DVKVTQSSRYLVKRTGEKVFLECVQDMDHENMFWYRQDPGLGLRLIYFSYDVKMKEKGDIPEGYSVSREKKERFSLILESASTNQTSMYLCASSPPPGNEQFFGPGTRLTVL.

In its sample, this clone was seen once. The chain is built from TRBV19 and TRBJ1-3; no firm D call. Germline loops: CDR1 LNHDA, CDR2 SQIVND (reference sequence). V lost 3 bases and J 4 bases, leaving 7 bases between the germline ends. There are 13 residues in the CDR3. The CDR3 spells CASSMGRGNTIYF. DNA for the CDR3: TGTGCCAGTAGTATGGGCCGAGGAAACACCATATATTTT. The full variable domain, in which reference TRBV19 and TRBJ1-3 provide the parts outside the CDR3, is DGGITQSPKYLFRKEGQNVTLSCEQNLNHDAMYWYRQDPGQGLRLIYYSQIVNDFQKGDIAEGYSVSREKKESFPLTVTSAQKNPTAFYLCASSMGRGNTIYFGEGSWLTVV.